The entry below describes one T cell receptor beta chain. In the authors' methods: Nucleated cell counts were estimated from reference gene primer amplification. The method was immunoSEQ multiplex PCR; TCRdb's version includes in-frame clones alone and lacks a portion of them. V, J and clone size are those of that table, while D and trimming were read from the DNA. The sample includes roughly 450,000 clones, about 90% of them seen just once. Across under 25 US areas, participants ranged in age from about 18 to 90 years. Participant-given clinical history determined each cohort assignment. In Cohort 3, a recovered donor had either two negative PCRs, clearance, or symptom resolution. This specimen belongs to a study of blood T cell repertoires in COVID-19. This CDR3 has 14 residues. Germline CDR1 SGHDN, CDR2 FVKESK. Trimming took 4 bases from V and 4 from J, leaving 13 bases between them.

The chain is built from TRBV14 and TRBJ1-1, with D tentatively TRBD1 (5 bases). Sequencing was done on a sample of PBMCs or T cells enriched from blood (not recorded which). This receptor was obtained from a man between 18 and 35 years old who had recovered from COVID-19. CDR3 sequence reads: CASSPRGAFTEAFF. Written as DNA, the CDR3 is TGTGCCAGCAGCCCGCGCGGGGCATTCACTGAAGCTTTCTTT.